The 28 T cell receptor beta chains listed next were all sequenced from one sample in a study of shared clonotypes between healthy human individuals. TCRdb's copy holds only in-frame clones and misses some; the assay was immunoSEQ multiplex PCR. The sample contains roughly 330,000 clones, under 80% of which appear only once. Material for sequencing was memory CD4+ T cells sorted from blood. Subset noted: CD45RA-negative fraction. The origin of the receptors is a man aged 25-40 years in good health.

This clone was recorded many times. The chain couples TRBV5-8 to TRBJ2-7; D not certain. The germline CDR1 and CDR2 sequences are SGHTS and YDEGEE. The CDR3 contains 14 residues. V lost 0 bases and J 3 bases, leaving 10 bases between the germline ends. The chain's CDR3 is CASSLGLNVYEQYF. CDR3 DNA: TGTGCCAGCAGCTTGGGCCTAAATGTCTACGAGCAGTACTTC. Drawing the rest from reference TRBV5-8 and TRBJ2-7, the complete variable domain is EAGVTQSPTHLIKTRGQQATLRCSPISGHTSVYWYQQALGLGLQFLLWYDEGEERNRGNFPPRFSGRQFPNYSSELNVNALELEDSALYLCASSLGLNVYEQYFGPGTRLTVT.

This chain uses TRBV6-5 with TRBJ2-5; 9 bases match TRBD2. The length of the CDR3 is 16 residues. The germline V gene encodes CDR1 MNHEY and CDR2 SVGAGI. The V gene end was trimmed by 3 bases and the J gene end by 6 bases; junction bases not matched to a gene: 11. CDR3 in amino acids: CASSYKSSGIGQTQYF. CDR3 sequence (DNA): TGTGCCAGCAGTTATAAGTCTAGCGGGATCGGTCAGACCCAGTACTTC.

The chain recombines TRBV5-6 with TRBJ1-5, with D possibly being TRBD1 (5 bases). The CDR3 length is 13 residues. V was trimmed by 4 bases and J by 8 bases, leaving 13 bases between them. Germline assignment: CDR1 SGHDT and CDR2 YYEEEE. CDR3 protein: CASSPGGREPQHF. The DNA for the CDR3 is TGTGCCAGCAGCCCGGGGGGTCGCGAGCCCCAGCATTTT. The entire variable domain, with the rest obtained from reference TRBV5-6 and TRBJ1-5, is as follows: DAGVTQSPTHLIKTRGQQVTLRCSPKSGHDTVSWYQQALGQGPQFIFQYYEEEERQRGNFPDRFSGHQFPNYSSELNVNALLLGDSALYLCASSPGGREPQHFGDGTRLSIL.

The table lists this clone with a few counts. This same CDR3 is encoded by further DNA sequences in the sample. This sequence joins TRBV5-1 and TRBJ2-5; unclear D gene. The germline V gene encodes CDR1 SGHRS and CDR2 YFSETQ. V shed 0 bases and J shed 3 bases, with 0 bases lying between them. The CDR3 sequence is 11 residues long. The CDR3: CASSLEETQYF. In DNA, the CDR3 is TGCGCCAGCAGCTTGGAAGAGACCCAGTACTTC.

This chain connects TRBV28 to TRBJ1-2, with D perhaps matching TRBD1 (6 bases). This CDR3 contains 18 residues. The V gene lost 2 bases and the J gene lost 7 bases, with 26 bases spanning the gap. Germline V gene data show CDR1 as MDHEN and CDR2 as SYDVKM. As DNA, the CDR3 is TGTGCCAGCAGTTTAGGATTCTTTTTTTGGGGGCTTGAATCTGGCTACACCTTC. Amino acid sequence: CASSLGFFFWGLESGYTF.

The chain employs TRBV18 and TRBJ2-5, with D perhaps TRBD2 (5 bases). The length of the CDR3 is 15 residues. The germline V and J ends were trimmed by 6 bases and 2 bases, with 16 bases remaining between them. The germline CDR1 and CDR2 sequences are KGHSH and LQKENI. In nucleotides, the CDR3 is TGTGCCAGCTCCCTAAGACTAAAAGTTCAAGAGACCCAGTACTTC. It encodes CASSLRLKVQETQYF.

This clone was detected a few times. This chain joins TRBV7-9 and TRBJ1-5, with D maybe TRBD1 (6 bases). This CDR3 comprises 12 residues. The V end lost 6 bases, the J end lost 7 bases, and 10 bases lay between the germline ends. Germline values: CDR1 SEHNR, CDR2 FQNEAQ (reference sequence). CDR3 in DNA: TGTGCCAGCAGTTCGGACAGCCAGCCCCAGCATTTT. It codes for CASSSDSQPQHF.

This chain connects TRBV11-2 to TRBJ2-3, with a tentative D call TRBD2 (6 bases). The V and J ends lost 4 bases and 9 bases respectively, with 11 bases between them. Germline assignment: CDR1 SGHAT and CDR2 FQNNGV. This CDR3 region has 12 residues. The CDR3 region is CASSSGRPTQYF. In nucleotides, the CDR3 is TGTGCCAGCAGCTCCGGGAGACCCACGCAGTATTTT.

The genes are TRBV2 and TRBJ1-1; a weak D match, TRBD1 (5 bases). This CDR3 is 13 amino acids long. V lost 6 bases to trimming and J lost 0 bases, with 8 bases between them. Per germline, CDR1 SNHLY and CDR2 FYNNEI. CDR3 coding DNA: TGTGCCAGCAGGGACACCTTGAACACTGAAGCTTTCTTT. It is translated as CASRDTLNTEAFF.

The genes are TRBV15 and TRBJ2-2, with D unclear. The germline CDR1 and CDR2 sequences are LNHNV and YYDKDF (reference sequence). Trimming left V 0 bases short and J 4 bases short, with 9 bases between. This CDR3 comprises 15 residues. DNA of the CDR3: TGTGCCACCAGCAGAGATGGGGATAGCACCGGGGAGCTGTTTTTT. Encoded protein: CATSRDGDSTGELFF.

With regard to this clone: The same CDR3 also results from other DNA sequences found in this sample. This chain links TRBV18 with TRBJ2-2; unclear D gene. Trimming removed 0 bases from V and 4 bases from J, with 3 bases in between. Germline loops: CDR1 KGHSH, CDR2 LQKENI. The CDR3 is made up of 13 amino acids. CDR3 region: CASSPPSTGELFF. The CDR3 region has the DNA TGTGCCAGCTCACCACCGTCCACCGGGGAGCTGTTTTTT.

The CDR3: CASSLRGLNTEAFF. In DNA, the CDR3 is TGTGCCAGCAGTCTCAGGGGGCTGAACACTGAAGCTTTCTTT. The rearrangement uses TRBV27 and TRBJ1-1, with 8 bases matching TRBD1. V trimming: 5 bases; J trimming: 0 bases; junction bases outside the gene matches: 2. The CDR3 sequence is 14 residues long. Looked up from germline, CDR1 is MNHEY and CDR2 is SMNVEV (reference sequence).

The rearrangement links TRBV6-1 to TRBJ2-7; TRBD2 aligns across 11 bases. The CDR3 extends over 15 amino acids. Germline CDR1 and CDR2: MNHNS and SASEGT. After removal of 6 bases from V and 5 bases from J, the junction contained 9 bases not matched to a gene. The CDR3 nucleotides are TGTGCCAGCAGCTATAGCGGGAGGGCCGCCAACGAGCAGTACTTC. This encodes CASSYSGRAANEQYF.

The V call is TRBV5-1, the J call TRBJ2-1; 12 nucleotides match TRBD2. With V trimmed by 4 bases and J by 4 bases, 6 bases remained unmatched. The CDR3 spans 16 residues. CDR1 and CDR2 (germline): SGHRS, YFSETQ. The CDR3 loop is CASSTGLAGQYNEQFF. CDR3 bases: TGCGCCAGCAGCACTGGACTAGCGGGACAGTACAATGAGCAGTTCTTC.

The V and J genes are TRBV2 and TRBJ2-5, with TRBD1 matching over 10 bases. This CDR3 has 13 residues. Per germline, CDR1 SNHLY and CDR2 FYNNEI. V was pared by 4 bases and J by 4 bases, with 0 bases of the junction left unmatched. The CDR3 DNA reads as TGTGCCAGCAGTGGGACAGGGGGAGAGACCCAGTACTTC. Amino acids: CASSGTGGETQYF.

This clone appeared a few times. CDR3 region: CASSAGLAGTYEQYF. The CDR3 DNA reads TGTGCCAGCAGCGCAGGACTAGCGGGGACCTACGAGCAGTACTTC. The J gene is TRBJ2-7, the V gene TRBV9, with 12 nucleotides matching TRBD2. This CDR3 is built from 15 residues. Per the germline V gene, CDR1 is SGDLS and CDR2 is YYNGEE. V dropped 3 bases and J dropped 2; count of bases not matched to a gene: 3.

In its sample, this clone was seen a few times. The genes are TRBV9 and TRBJ2-3; no clear D. Germline V gene lookup returns CDR1 SGDLS and CDR2 YYNGEE. The CDR3 totals 15 residues. V lost 0 bases to trimming and J lost 1 base, with 9 bases between them. This CDR3 is CASSVGIGGTDTQYF. CDR3 DNA sequence: TGTGCCAGCAGCGTAGGTATTGGAGGCACAGATACGCAGTATTTT.

V and J are TRBV9 and TRBJ2-2; 8 bases map to TRBD1. Germline CDR1 SGDLS, CDR2 YYNGEE. V shed 4 bases and J 5 bases; nucleotides not matched to a gene: 10. There are 16 residues in the CDR3. This CDR3 reads CASSISTGVTTGELFF. As DNA, the CDR3 is TGTGCCAGCAGCATCTCGACAGGGGTGACGACCGGGGAGCTGTTTTTT.

This chain connects TRBV28 to TRBJ2-7; TRBD2 aligns across 7 bases. Per germline, CDR1 MDHEN and CDR2 SYDVKM. The junction had 9 bases not matched to a gene; V was cut back by 5 bases and J by 2 bases. The CDR3 contains 15 residues. CDR3 sequence reads: CASSIPAGAPYEQYF. The CDR3 coding sequence is TGTGCCAGCAGTATCCCCGCGGGAGCGCCCTACGAGCAGTACTTC.

This clone was seen a single time. V gene TRBV2 combines with J gene TRBJ1-2; 8 positions match TRBD1. Germline-derived CDR1 and CDR2 are SNHLY and FYNNEI. V gave up 2 bases and J gave up 6 bases; unmatched junction bases: 8. The CDR3 is made up of 15 amino acids. Written as DNA, the CDR3 is TGTGCCAGCAGTGAAATAAAGACAGGGGTGGATGGCTACACCTTC. It specifies CASSEIKTGVDGYTF.

The chain employs TRBV2 and TRBJ1-1; D is possibly TRBD1 (5 bases). Germline assignment: CDR1 SNHLY and CDR2 FYNNEI. Trimming took off 8 bases at V and 4 bases at J, with 23 bases between the two ends. The CDR3 is 16 residues long. The CDR3 is CASGGLVVRVGTEAFF. In nucleotides, the CDR3 is TGTGCCAGCGGGGGTCTAGTCGTCCGGGTGGGCACTGAAGCTTTCTTT.

The rearrangement uses TRBV9 and TRBJ2-5, with 7 bases lining up with TRBD1. CDR1 is SGDLS and CDR2 is YYNGEE in the germline V gene. Trimming at V came to 3 bases and at J to 3 bases, leaving 5 bases not matched to a gene. This CDR3 has 14 amino acids. This CDR3 reads CASSARDRKETQYF. The CDR3 nucleotides are TGTGCCAGCAGCGCCCGGGACAGAAAAGAGACCCAGTACTTC.

This clone occurred a few times. The genes are TRBV19 and TRBJ2-3; no clear D gene. Deletions cut 3 bases from V and 4 bases from J, with 8 bases between. The V gene's germline CDR1 is LNHDA and CDR2 SQIVND (reference sequence). The CDR3 is 13 amino acids. The CDR3 loop reads CASSIGSPDTQYF. The CDR3 bases are TGTGCCAGTAGTATTGGGTCGCCAGATACGCAGTATTTT.

CDR3 loop: CASSLGTGGWNTEAFF. The CDR3 DNA sequence: TGCGCCAGCAGCTTGGGGACAGGGGGGTGGAACACTGAAGCTTTCTTT. The V call is TRBV5-1, the J call TRBJ1-1; 10 bases are a match to TRBD1. With 0 bases clipped from V and 1 base from J, the junction kept 3 bases outside the gene matches. Germline V gene lookup returns CDR1 SGHRS and CDR2 YFSETQ. The CDR3 is made up of 16 amino acids.

The gene calls are TRBV5-1 and TRBJ2-7; 8 bases map to TRBD1. Germline V gene lookup returns CDR1 SGHRS and CDR2 YFSETQ. The CDR3 consists of 13 residues. V shed 1 base and J 3 bases; nucleotides not matched to a gene: 0. The CDR3 is CASSLTGGYEQYF. As DNA, the CDR3 is TGCGCCAGCAGCTTGACAGGGGGCTACGAGCAGTACTTC. The entire variable domain, with the rest obtained from reference TRBV5-1 and TRBJ2-7, is as follows: KAGVTQTPRYLIKTRGQQVTLSCSPISGHRSVSWYQQTPGQGLQFLFEYFSETQRNKGNFPGRFSGRQFSNSRSEMNVSTLELGDSALYLCASSLTGGYEQYFGPGTRLTVT.

The rearrangement links TRBV28 to TRBJ2-7; 7 nucleotides agree with TRBD2. The J segment lost 3 bases and the V segment lost 5 bases, leaving 4 bases of the junction unmatched. The CDR3 length is 13 residues. The germline CDR1 and CDR2 sequences are MDHEN and SYDVKM. CDR3 protein: CASSPGGFYEQYF. CDR3 sequence (DNA): TGTGCCAGCAGTCCGGGAGGCTTCTACGAGCAGTACTTC.

This chain joins TRBV7-2 and TRBJ2-1; 10 bases are shared with TRBD2. The germline CDR1 and CDR2 sequences are SGHTA and FQGNSA. V shed 3 bases, J shed 6 bases, and the junction held 5 bases outside the gene matches. This CDR3 spans 15 amino acids. The CDR3 DNA reads as TGTGCCAGCAGCTTCGGACTAGCGGTCCTCAATGAGCAGTTCTTC. It translates to CASSFGLAVLNEQFF.

The chain employs TRBV7-6 and TRBJ2-2; D remains ambiguous. Trimming shortened V by 2 bases and J by 6 bases, and 4 bases separated the two germline ends. This CDR3 is 12 amino acids long. Germline-derived CDR1 and CDR2 are SGHVS and FNYEAQ. The CDR3 nucleotides read TGTGCCAGCAGCTTACTAGCCGGGGAGCTGTTTTTT. Residues: CASSLLAGELFF.